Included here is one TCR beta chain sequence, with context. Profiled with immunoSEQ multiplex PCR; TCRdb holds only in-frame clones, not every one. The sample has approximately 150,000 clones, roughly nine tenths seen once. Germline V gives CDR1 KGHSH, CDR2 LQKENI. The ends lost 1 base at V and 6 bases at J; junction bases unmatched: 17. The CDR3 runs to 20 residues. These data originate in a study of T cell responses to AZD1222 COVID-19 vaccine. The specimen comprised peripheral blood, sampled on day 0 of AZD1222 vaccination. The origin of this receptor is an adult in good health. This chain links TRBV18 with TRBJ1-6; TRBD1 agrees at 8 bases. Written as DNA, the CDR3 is TGTGCCAGCTCACCACGGCTCACGGACGCAGGGGGCGCGGGTAATTCACCCCTCCACTTT. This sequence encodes CASSPRLTDAGGAGNSPLHF.